This T cell receptor (beta chain) emerged from a study of T cells expressing NK-cell markers. Across the study: The TCR beta repertoires originated in sorted CD3+CD56+NKG2C+, CD3+CD56+NKG2C- and CD3+CD56-NKG2C+ T cells. Findings and limits, study-wide: The study found dominant NKG2C+ clonotypes at about 1.0-7.5% of CD8+ T cells in about six donors.

Researchers built TCR beta cDNA using 5'RACE template switching with UMIs. Following a re-call of the 5' RACE reads, TCRdb has one entry per CDR3 protein and lacks DNA. Its table lists around 110,000 distinct CDR3 sequences. With respect to this clonotype: The target antigen is unknown.

CDR1 and CDR2 from the germline V gene are SGDLS and YYNGEE. The CDR3 extends over 16 amino acids. The receptor was isolated from a woman between 18 and 70 years old in good health. Source material: blood T cells: a sorted CD56 or NKG2C T cell subset, CD4+ or CD8+ T cells, or bulk PBMC T cells (not recorded which). This chain links TRBV9 with TRBJ2-7; without DNA, the TCRdb call of TRBD2 cannot be checked. The CDR3 loop reads CASSVDPTSGAYEQYF. Looking up the rest from reference TRBV9 and TRBJ2-7 gives the full variable domain: DSGVTQTPKHLITATGQRVTLRCSPRSGDLSVYWYQQSLDQGLQFLIQYYNGEERAKGNILERFSAQQFPDLHSELNLSSLELGDSALYFCASSVDPTSGAYEQYFGPGTRLTVT.